This T cell receptor beta chain was identified in a study of CD8+ T cells in alopecia areata. RNA, once extracted, was reverse transcribed into cDNA for use as the sequencing template. Data came from immunoSEQ multiplex PCR; TCRdb stores just in-frame clones and leaves some out. The repertoire has 200,000 to 250,000 clones, roughly 50% of them found once; the top ten carry 4.5% to 6%. CDR1 is SGHRS and CDR2 is YFSETQ in the germline V gene. V lost 6 bases and J lost 3; bases outside the gene matches: 4. The CDR3 spans 13 residues. The chain joins TRBV5-1 to TRBJ2-7; 9 bases match TRBD1. Sequencing was carried out using CD8+ T cells sorted from blood. This sequence originates from a human donor in good health. The CDR3 sequence: CASTGQGIYEQYF. Written as DNA, the CDR3 is TGCGCCAGCACCGGACAGGGGATCTACGAGCAGTACTTC.